What follows is one T cell receptor (beta chain) and its context. What it binds is unknown. Primed by a sample-barcoded 5' primer and a J-beta primer mix, a second PCR proceeded for about 6 to 11 cycles. MiXCR was run by TCRdb on the 5' RACE reads, yielding one entry per CDR3 protein. The table has around 1,100,000 distinct CDR3 sequences, 35% to 40% seen once. The sample belongs to a study of blood T cells in healthy people across ages. Overall study findings and caveats: In older individuals, TCR beta diversity per million T cells was lower, falling roughly linearly with age.

Germline V gene data show CDR1 as SGHVS and CDR2 as FQNEAQ. The CDR3 is 16 residues long. V was cut by 2 bases and J by 0 bases, with 13 bases left in between. This chain connects TRBV7-8 to TRBJ2-5, with D possibly matching TRBD1 (5 bases). This receptor was taken from a young man in good health. Sequences were obtained from blood. DNA of the CDR3: TGTGCCAGCAGCTTAAGATCAGGGAACTACCAAGAGACCCAGTACTTC. This encodes CASSLRSGNYQETQYF.